Detailed here is one T cell receptor (beta chain). Its antigen is unknown. This specimen comes from a study of T cell responses to AZD1222 COVID-19 vaccine. The CDR3 extends over 16 amino acids. Study-wide results and caveats: Every sample of the repertoires postdated the peak T cell response. Females outnumbered males among donors, who were mostly white British; clonal diversity was possibly underestimated. Across the whole spike, CD4 TCRs peaked at regions 160-218 and 743-854.

TCRdb's table, derived via immunoSEQ multiplex PCR, lists solely in-frame clones and lacks some. Of some 200,000 clones listed, 80% to 95% are singletons. The origin of this receptor is an adult who received the AZD1222 COVID-19 vaccine. This chain uses TRBV21-1 with TRBJ2-1. TRBV21-1 is a recognized pseudogene. Sequenced material: peripheral blood, taken 28 days after the second AZD1222 dose. This CDR3 is CASSKRGRGGIVEQFF. In DNA form, the CDR3 reads TGTGCCAGCAGCAAACGGGGCAGGGGAGGTATCGTTGAGCAGTTCTTC.